The text below deals with one T cell receptor beta chain. What it binds is not known. Treatment indicated: oral pan-JAK inhibitor, 5-10 mg twice daily. RNA was extracted and reverse transcribed into cDNA as the sequencing template. TCRdb's copy holds only in-frame clones and misses some; the assay was immunoSEQ multiplex PCR. The repertoire has about 160,000 clones, about three fifths of them found once; the top ten carry 0.75% to 0.95%. The entry originates in a study of CD8+ T cells in alopecia areata. Study findings and constraints: Only a single nonresponder existed, so baseline CD8+ expansion links stay unclear. The study found tofacitinib significantly decreased scalp clonality and expanded CD8+ clones among the top 100. Especially in alopecia totalis/universalis, lesional scalp showed greater clonality than normal scalp did.

The sequenced sample was CD4+ T cells sorted from blood, obtained at week 4, from a patient treated with tofacitinib. The clonotype comes from a human donor with alopecia areata.

Here the CDR3 DNA reads TGCAGTGCTAGACCTTCCTACGAGCAGTACTTC. Amino acids: CSARPSYEQYF. This chain uses TRBV20-1 with TRBJ2-7; no reliable D call. Germline CDR1 DFQATT, CDR2 SNEGSKA (reference sequence). The CDR3 sequence is 11 residues long. Trimming left V 2 bases short and J 1 base short, with 3 bases between.